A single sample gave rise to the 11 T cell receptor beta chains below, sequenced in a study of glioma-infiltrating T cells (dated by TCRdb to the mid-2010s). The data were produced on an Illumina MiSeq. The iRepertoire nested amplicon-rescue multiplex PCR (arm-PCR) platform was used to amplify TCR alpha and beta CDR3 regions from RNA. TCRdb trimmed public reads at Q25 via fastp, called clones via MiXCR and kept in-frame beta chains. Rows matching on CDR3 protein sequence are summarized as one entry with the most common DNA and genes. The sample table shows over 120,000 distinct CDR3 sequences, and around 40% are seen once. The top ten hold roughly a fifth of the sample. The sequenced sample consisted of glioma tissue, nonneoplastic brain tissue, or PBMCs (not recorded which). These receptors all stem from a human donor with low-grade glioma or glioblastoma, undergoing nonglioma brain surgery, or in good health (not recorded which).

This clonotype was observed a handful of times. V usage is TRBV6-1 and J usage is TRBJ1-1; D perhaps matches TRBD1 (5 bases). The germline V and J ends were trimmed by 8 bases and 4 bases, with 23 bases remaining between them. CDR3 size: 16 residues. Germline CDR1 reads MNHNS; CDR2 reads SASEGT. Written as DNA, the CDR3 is TGTGCCAGCCAGACCCTCCTCCCGGGGGGTATCACTGAAGCTTTCTTT. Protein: CASQTLLPGGITEAFF.

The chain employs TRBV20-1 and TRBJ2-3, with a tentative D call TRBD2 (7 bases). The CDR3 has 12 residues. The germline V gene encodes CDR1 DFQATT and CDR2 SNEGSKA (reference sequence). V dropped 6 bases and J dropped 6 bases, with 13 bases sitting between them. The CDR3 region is CSASGTTDTQYF. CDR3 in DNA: TGCAGTGCAAGCGGGACAACGGATACGCAGTATTTT.

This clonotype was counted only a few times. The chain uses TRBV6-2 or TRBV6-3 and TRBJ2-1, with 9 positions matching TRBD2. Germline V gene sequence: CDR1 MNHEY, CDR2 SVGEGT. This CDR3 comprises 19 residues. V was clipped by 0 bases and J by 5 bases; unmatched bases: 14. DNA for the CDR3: TGTGCCAGCAGTTACTCGAGGTCCTCGATAAGACTAGCGGACAATGAGCAGTTCTTC. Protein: CASSYSRSSIRLADNEQFF.

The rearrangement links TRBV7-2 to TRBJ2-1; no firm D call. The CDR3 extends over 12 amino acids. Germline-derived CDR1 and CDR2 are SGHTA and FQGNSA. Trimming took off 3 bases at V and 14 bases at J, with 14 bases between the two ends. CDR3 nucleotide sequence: TGTGCCAGCAGCTTCCTCCAGGTAAGGGAGTTCTTC. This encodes CASSFLQVREFF. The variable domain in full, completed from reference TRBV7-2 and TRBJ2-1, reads GAGVSQSPSNKVTEKGKDVELRCDPISGHTALYWYRQSLGQGLEFLIYFQGNSAPDKSGLPSDRFSAERTGGSVSTLTIQRTQQEDSAVYLCASSFLQVREFFGPGTRLTVL.

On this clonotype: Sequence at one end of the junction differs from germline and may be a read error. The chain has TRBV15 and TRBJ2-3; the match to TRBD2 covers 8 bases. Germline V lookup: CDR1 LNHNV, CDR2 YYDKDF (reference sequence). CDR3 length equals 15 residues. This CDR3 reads CATSLPGGSTDTQYF. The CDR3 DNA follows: TGTGCCACCAGCTTGCCGGGAGGGAGCACAGATACGCAATATTTT.

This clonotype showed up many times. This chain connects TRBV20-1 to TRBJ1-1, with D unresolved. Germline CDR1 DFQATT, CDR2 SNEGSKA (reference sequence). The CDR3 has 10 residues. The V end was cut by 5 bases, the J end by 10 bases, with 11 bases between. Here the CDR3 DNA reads TGCAGTGCTGGGCCCGTTGGAGCTTTCTTT. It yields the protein CSAGPVGAFF.

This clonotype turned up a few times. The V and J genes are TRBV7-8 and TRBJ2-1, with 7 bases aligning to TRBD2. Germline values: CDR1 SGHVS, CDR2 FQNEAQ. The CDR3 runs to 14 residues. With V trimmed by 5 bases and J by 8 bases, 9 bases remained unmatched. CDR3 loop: CASSPRDYGDEQFF. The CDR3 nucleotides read TGTGCCAGCAGCCCCCGGGACTACGGGGATGAGCAGTTCTTC.

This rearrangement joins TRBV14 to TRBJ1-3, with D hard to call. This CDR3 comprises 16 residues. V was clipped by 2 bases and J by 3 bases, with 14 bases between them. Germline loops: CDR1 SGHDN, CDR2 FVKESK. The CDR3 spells CASSQLQRAYGNTIYF. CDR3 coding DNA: TGTGCCAGCAGCCAATTACAACGAGCATATGGAAACACCATATATTTT.

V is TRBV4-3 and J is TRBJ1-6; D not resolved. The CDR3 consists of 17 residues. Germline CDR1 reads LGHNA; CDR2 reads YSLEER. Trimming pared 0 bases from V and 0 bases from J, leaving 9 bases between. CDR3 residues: CASSQETVSSYNSPLHF. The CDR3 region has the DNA TGCGCCAGCAGCCAAGAAACAGTGAGCTCCTATAATTCACCCCTCCACTTT.

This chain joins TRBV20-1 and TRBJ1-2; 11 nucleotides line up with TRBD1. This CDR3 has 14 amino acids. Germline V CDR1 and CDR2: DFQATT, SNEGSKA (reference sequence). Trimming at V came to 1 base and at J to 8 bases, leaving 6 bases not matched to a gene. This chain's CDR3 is CSARASDRGLGYTF. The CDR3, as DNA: TGCAGTGCTAGAGCTTCGGACAGGGGGCTCGGCTACACCTTC.

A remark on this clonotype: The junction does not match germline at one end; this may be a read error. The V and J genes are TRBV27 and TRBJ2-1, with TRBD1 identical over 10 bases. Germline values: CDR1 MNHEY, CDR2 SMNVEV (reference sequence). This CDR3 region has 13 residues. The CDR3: CASSRDRGDEQFF. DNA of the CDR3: TGCGCCAGCAGTCGGGACAGGGGCGATGAGCAGTTCTTC.